Many counts were recorded for the clone carrying this T cell receptor (beta chain). TCRdb re-derived calls from the RT-PCR reads in MiXCR, one entry per CDR3 protein. The profile shows roughly 30,000 distinct CDR3 sequences, over 6.5% of them singletons. The germline V gene encodes CDR1 SEHNR and CDR2 FQNEAQ (reference sequence). The V gene lost 4 bases and the J gene lost 7 bases, with 16 bases spanning the gap. The CDR3 runs 14 residues. The data stem from a study of patients and donors after allogeneic stem cell transplantation. The sample was blood, either unsorted or a sorted T cell fraction (not recorded which). This chain joins TRBV7-9 and TRBJ1-2, with unresolved D. The sequence was obtained from a human donor who was either an allogeneic HSCT recipient or a stem cell or donor lymphocyte infusion donor (not recorded which). It is not recorded whose cells these are; they may come from a transplant donor. The CDR3 reads CASSYGRGLVGYTF. In DNA, the CDR3 is TGTGCCAGCAGCTATGGACGTGGTCTGGTTGGCTACACCTTC.